This T cell receptor (beta chain) was sequenced in a study of blood T cell repertoires in COVID-19. At the level of the study: COVID-19 samples from acute and convalescent phases originated in the United States, Italy and Spain. T cells, B-cell-depleted T cells, or PBMCs supplied cDNA or gDNA.

As originally analysed: Amplification of reference gene primers provided the estimated nucleated cell counts. The table came from immunoSEQ multiplex PCR; TCRdb's copy has only in-frame clones and leaves some out. The D gene and trimming were derived from the DNA, and the V and J assignments and clone size from that table. The table includes about 280,000 clones, around nine tenths detected once. Per the germline V gene, CDR1 is SSHAT and CDR2 is FNYEAQ (reference sequence). CDR3 length equals 15 residues. This clone has a handful of counts. The junction does not match germline at one end; this may be a read error.

The sequence derives from a man aged 50 to 60 with acute or convalescent COVID-19. Sequencing was performed on peripheral blood. The V call is TRBV7-7, the J call TRBJ2-7; 8 bases are shared with TRBD2. The CDR3 here is CASSFGTGGSYEQYF. Here the CDR3 DNA reads TGTGCTAGCAGCTTCGGGACGGGGGGGTCCTACGAGCAGTACTTC. The full variable domain, its missing parts supplied by reference TRBV7-7 and TRBJ2-7, is GAGVSQSPRYKVTKRGQDVTLRCDPISSHATLYWYQQALGQGPEFLTYFNYEAQPDKSGLPSDRFSAERPEGSISTLTIQRTEQRDSAMYRCASSFGTGGSYEQYFGPGTRLTVT.